These 26 T cell receptor beta chains share one sample of origin, sequenced in a study of shared clonotypes between healthy human individuals. The assay was immunoSEQ multiplex PCR, and TCRdb's table has in-frame clones only and misses some. The table records fewer than 800,000 clones, about 91% of them present only once. CD8 cells regarded as naive lacked CD45RO, were positively chosen for CCR7, and omitted terminally differentiated effector memory CD45RA+ cells. Material for sequencing was naive CD8+ T cells sorted from blood. The receptors were gathered from a man aged 30 to 39 in good health.

The genes are TRBV5-1 and TRBJ2-7, with D maybe TRBD2 (7 bases). The CDR3 totals 12 residues. V was clipped by 6 bases and J by 3 bases, with 10 bases between them. Germline CDR1 is SGHRS and CDR2 is YFSETQ. The CDR3 region has the DNA TGCGCCAGCACAGGGGAGGGCTACGAGCAGTACTTC. Its protein product is CASTGEGYEQYF.

Regarding this clone: At the DNA level, this CDR3 is encoded by other sequences in the same sample as well. This chain joins TRBV7-9 and TRBJ1-1, with 8 nucleotides matching TRBD1. V lost 5 bases and J lost 0; bases outside the gene matches: 5. The CDR3 covers 15 residues. The germline gives CDR1 SEHNR, CDR2 FQNEAQ (reference sequence). CDR3 coding DNA: TGTGCCAGCAGCATCAGACAGGGGCTGAACACTGAAGCTTTCTTT. This sequence encodes CASSIRQGLNTEAFF.

This chain joins TRBV6-1 and TRBJ2-3; TRBD1 matches 7 bases. V trimming: 2 bases; J trimming: 4 bases; junction bases outside the gene matches: 3. Germline-derived CDR1 and CDR2 are MNHNS and SASEGT. The CDR3 covers 14 residues. Here the CDR3 reads CASSETGVPDTQYF. The CDR3 coding sequence is TGTGCCAGCAGTGAAACAGGGGTACCAGATACGCAGTATTTT.

The genes are TRBV5-4 and TRBJ2-3; D remains ambiguous. Trimming stripped 0 bases from V and 5 bases from J, with 16 bases between. Germline lookup yields CDR1 SGHNT and CDR2 YYREEE (reference sequence). CDR3 length: 16 residues. CDR3 region: CASSLDGVIVGDTQYF. CDR3 nucleotides: TGTGCCAGCAGCTTGGATGGTGTCATCGTCGGAGATACGCAGTATTTT.

This chain links TRBV10-3 with TRBJ2-7, with 7 positions matching TRBD2. V dropped 4 bases and J dropped 6; count of bases not matched to a gene: 3. The CDR3 totals 12 residues. The V gene's germline CDR1 is ENHRY and CDR2 SYGVKD. The CDR3 reads CAISGTSGEQYF. The CDR3 DNA reads TGTGCCATCAGTGGGACTAGTGGCGAGCAGTACTTC.

The chain has TRBV7-3 and TRBJ2-1; TRBD1 might be the D (5 bases). There are 14 residues in the CDR3. Germline CDR1 SGHTA, CDR2 FQGTGA. The V gene lost 5 bases and the J gene lost 9 bases, with 17 bases spanning the gap. The CDR3 is CASSLVPQASEQFF. In nucleotides, the CDR3 is TGTGCCAGCAGCCTCGTACCACAGGCGAGTGAGCAGTTCTTC.

The rearrangement uses TRBV11-2 and TRBJ2-1, with TRBD2 as a possible D gene (5 bases). Trimming removed 1 base from V and 4 bases from J, with 8 bases in between. The CDR3 is 14 residues long. Germline values: CDR1 SGHAT, CDR2 FQNNGV. This CDR3 is CASSLVQRYNEQFF. The CDR3 coding sequence is TGTGCCAGCAGCTTAGTCCAGCGGTACAATGAGCAGTTCTTC.

The chain recombines TRBV19 with TRBJ2-1, with 10 bases lining up with TRBD2. The length of the CDR3 is 15 residues. Germline loops: CDR1 LNHDA, CDR2 SQIVND (reference sequence). J lost 10 bases, V lost 3 bases, and 9 bases had no gene match. CDR3 loop: CASSIVSGRANEQFF. The CDR3 DNA is TGTGCCAGTAGTATTGTCAGCGGGAGGGCCAACGAGCAGTTCTTC. The whole variable domain, filled in from reference TRBV19 and TRBJ2-1, reads DGGITQSPKYLFRKEGQNVTLSCEQNLNHDAMYWYRQDPGQGLRLIYYSQIVNDFQKGDIAEGYSVSREKKESFPLTVTSAQKNPTAFYLCASSIVSGRANEQFFGPGTRLTVL.

The V call is TRBV11-2, the J call TRBJ1-1; D remains ambiguous. The length of the CDR3 is 13 residues. Germline V gene sequence: CDR1 SGHAT, CDR2 FQNNGV. V was cut by 0 bases and J by 4 bases, with 6 bases left in between. The CDR3 here is CASSLEVVTEAFF. The CDR3 bases are TGTGCCAGCAGCTTAGAGGTGGTCACTGAAGCTTTCTTT.

The chain couples TRBV7-9 to TRBJ1-4; tentatively, D is TRBD1 (6 bases). Germline V gene lookup returns CDR1 SEHNR and CDR2 FQNEAQ (reference sequence). The CDR3 is 14 residues long. V was cut by 4 bases and J by 5 bases, with 11 bases left in between. Written as DNA, the CDR3 is TGTGCCAGCAGCTCGACAGGACTCAATGAAAAACTGTTTTTT. This codes for CASSSTGLNEKLFF.

The chain is built from TRBV6-6 and TRBJ2-7; D ambiguous. This CDR3 comprises 12 residues. CDR1 is MNHNY and CDR2 is SVGAGI in the germline V gene (reference sequence). The V end was cut by 6 bases, the J end by 2 bases, with 8 bases between. The CDR3 DNA reads TGTGCCAGCAGGAAGGACGCCTACGAGCAGTACTTC. Translated, it gives CASRKDAYEQYF.

The J gene is TRBJ2-7, the V gene TRBV4-3; 8 bases are shared with TRBD1. V gave up 0 bases and J gave up 3 bases; unmatched junction bases: 4. CDR3 size: 15 residues. The germline V gene has CDR1 LGHNA and CDR2 YSLEER. The CDR3 DNA sequence: TGCGCCAGCAGCCAAGAGACAGGGGTAGTCTACGAGCAGTACTTC. The encoded protein is CASSQETGVVYEQYF.

The chain carries TRBV11-2 and TRBJ2-7; possibly TRBD1 for D (5 bases). The germline gives CDR1 SGHAT, CDR2 FQNNGV. V lost 5 bases, J lost 3 bases, and 17 bases lay in between. The CDR3 is 15 residues long. Here the CDR3 reads CASSRIPTDSYEQYF. The CDR3 DNA reads TGTGCCAGCAGCCGAATCCCCACCGACAGCTACGAGCAGTACTTC.

The chain uses TRBV10-3 and TRBJ1-4; 8 bases line up with TRBD1. The CDR3 runs 16 residues. Germline lookup yields CDR1 ENHRY and CDR2 SYGVKD. The V and J ends lost 2 bases and 6 bases, in that order; junction bases with no gene match: 8. The CDR3 loop reads CAISEIGQGIHEKLFF. The CDR3 DNA sequence: TGTGCCATCAGTGAGATCGGACAGGGCATTCATGAAAAACTGTTTTTT.

This clone showed up just once. V usage is TRBV28 and J usage is TRBJ2-3; a weak D match, TRBD2 (6 bases). The V gene lost 5 bases and the J gene lost 5 bases, with 11 bases spanning the gap. This CDR3 contains 13 residues. Germline V gene sequence: CDR1 MDHEN, CDR2 SYDVKM. The CDR3 is CASSAGRLDTQYF. The CDR3 bases are TGTGCCAGCAGTGCGGGACGGTTAGATACGCAGTATTTT. Full variable domain (missing parts from reference TRBV28 and TRBJ2-3): DVKVTQSSRYLVKRTGEKVFLECVQDMDHENMFWYRQDPGLGLRLIYFSYDVKMKEKGDIPEGYSVSREKKERFSLILESASTNQTSMYLCASSAGRLDTQYFGPGTRLTVL.

This chain connects TRBV18 to TRBJ2-5, with 8 positions matching TRBD1. From germline, CDR1 is KGHSH and CDR2 LQKENI. Germline trimming cut 6 bases from V and 4 bases from J; bases unmatched to any gene: 7. CDR3 length: 14 amino acids. CDR3 amino acids: CASSADRGLETQYF. The CDR3 DNA follows: TGTGCCAGCTCTGCCGACAGGGGACTAGAGACCCAGTACTTC.

Comment on this clone: Different DNA sequences within this sample yield the same CDR3. The chain joins TRBV27 to TRBJ1-5; D not certain. Germline V gives CDR1 MNHEY, CDR2 SMNVEV (reference sequence). V lost 3 bases, J lost 3 bases, and 9 bases lay in between. This CDR3 spans 14 amino acids. CDR3 protein: CASSFLGSNQPQHF. The CDR3 DNA follows: TGTGCCAGCAGTTTTCTGGGGTCCAATCAGCCCCAGCATTTT.

V usage is TRBV30 and J usage is TRBJ2-5; 9 bases match TRBD2. CDR1 is GTSNPN, CDR2 SVGIG, per germline (reference sequence). The length of the CDR3 is 14 residues. The ends lost 0 bases at V and 4 bases at J; junction bases unmatched: 3. The CDR3 DNA follows: TGTGCCTGGAGTGTTAGCGGGAGTTTAGAGACCCAGTACTTC. Translation: CAWSVSGSLETQYF.

The rearrangement links TRBV7-9 to TRBJ2-3; D is perhaps TRBD1 or TRBD2 (6 bases each). CDR1 and CDR2 (germline): SEHNR, FQNEAQ (reference sequence). Between the trimmed V and J ends, which lost 7 bases and 7 bases, there was a span of 12 bases. The CDR3 runs 12 residues. The CDR3 spells CASMGGYNTQYF. CDR3 DNA sequence: TGTGCCAGCATGGGGGGCTATAATACGCAGTATTTT. Complete variable domain (other parts from reference TRBV7-9 and TRBJ2-3): DTGVSQNPRHKITKRGQNVTFRCDPISEHNRLYWYRQTLGQGPEFLTYFQNEAQLEKSRLLSDRFSAERPKGSFSTLEIQRTEQGDSAMYLCASMGGYNTQYFGPGTRLTVL.

This chain joins TRBV28 and TRBJ2-1; 7 positions match TRBD1. This CDR3 region has 17 residues. The J segment lost 4 bases and the V segment lost 4 bases, leaving 13 bases of the junction unmatched. The germline CDR1 and CDR2 sequences are MDHEN and SYDVKM. CDR3 coding DNA: TGTGCCAGCAGTTCTCCGGGACAGATCATAGAGTACAATGAGCAGTTCTTC. This encodes CASSSPGQIIEYNEQFF. The full variable domain, in which reference TRBV28 and TRBJ2-1 provide the parts outside the CDR3, is DVKVTQSSRYLVKRTGEKVFLECVQDMDHENMFWYRQDPGLGLRLIYFSYDVKMKEKGDIPEGYSVSREKKERFSLILESASTNQTSMYLCASSSPGQIIEYNEQFFGPGTRLTVL.

Concerning this clone: Other nucleotide sequences from this sample produce the same CDR3. CDR3 bases: TGTGCCAGCAGTTTAGGGACTAGCGGGAGGAATGAGCAGTTCTTC. Protein sequence: CASSLGTSGRNEQFF. V and J are TRBV27 and TRBJ2-1; 15 bases are a match to TRBD2. Germline CDR1 is MNHEY and CDR2 is SMNVEV (reference sequence). The CDR3 totals 15 residues. Trimming removed 2 bases from V and 7 bases from J; junction bases left unmatched: 0.

V usage is TRBV5-1 and J usage is TRBJ2-7; 9 bases fit TRBD1. This CDR3 has 14 residues. J gave up 2 bases and V 3 bases, and 3 bases lay outside the gene matches. Germline-derived CDR1 and CDR2 are SGHRS and YFSETQ. This CDR3 is CASSYGTGPYEQYF. The CDR3, as DNA: TGCGCCAGCAGCTACGGGACAGGGCCCTACGAGCAGTACTTC. The variable domain in full, completed from reference TRBV5-1 and TRBJ2-7, reads KAGVTQTPRYLIKTRGQQVTLSCSPISGHRSVSWYQQTPGQGLQFLFEYFSETQRNKGNFPGRFSGRQFSNSRSEMNVSTLELGDSALYLCASSYGTGPYEQYFGPGTRLTVT.

The gene calls are TRBV11-2 and TRBJ2-1, with 8 bases matching TRBD2. The V gene's germline CDR1 is SGHAT and CDR2 FQNNGV. This CDR3 contains 14 residues. V lost 7 bases to trimming and J lost 4 bases; unmatched junction nucleotides: 6. The CDR3 nucleotides read TGTGCCAGCATGAGGACTAGCAGGTACAATGAGCAGTTCTTC. The encoded protein is CASMRTSRYNEQFF.

The rearrangement joins TRBV7-9 to TRBJ2-1, with 7 nucleotides matching TRBD2. The length of the CDR3 is 13 residues. From germline, CDR1 is SEHNR and CDR2 FQNEAQ (reference sequence). The junction had 2 bases not matched to a gene; V was cut back by 4 bases and J by 5 bases. CDR3 region: CASSWDYNNEQFF. The CDR3 DNA is TGTGCCAGCAGCTGGGACTACAACAATGAGCAGTTCTTC.

The genes are TRBV7-6 and TRBJ2-7; 10 bases line up with TRBD2. V dropped 1 base and J dropped 1; count of bases not matched to a gene: 7. From germline, CDR1 is SGHVS and CDR2 FNYEAQ. The CDR3 is 17 residues long. The DNA of the CDR3 is TGTGCCAGCAGCTTAGAGGCTAGCGGGAGAGGGTCCTACGAGCAGTACTTC. Translated: CASSLEASGRGSYEQYF.

The gene calls are TRBV28 and TRBJ2-7, with D possibly TRBD1 on 6 matching bases. Germline CDR1 MDHEN, CDR2 SYDVKM. Trimming stripped 6 bases from V and 2 bases from J, with 14 bases between. CDR3 size: 14 residues. CDR3 sequence: CASRSDRFTYEQYF. CDR3 nucleotides: TGTGCCAGCAGGTCTGACAGGTTTACCTACGAGCAGTACTTC.